This TCR beta chain was found in a study of T cells after yellow fever vaccination. Study overall: Low-cell-number fractions were prepared with SMART-Seq v4 Ultra Low Input.

Template switching by 5'RACE produced TCR cDNA, adding a universal primer site and UMIs. Via MiXCR, TCRdb re-called the 5' RACE reads, giving one row per CDR3 protein. Among roughly 340,000 distinct CDR3 sequences listed, 3% to 4.5% were seen once. Notes on the study in general: The booster saw the reappearance of most primary-vaccination clones (roughly 96% CD4, 70% to 90% CD8). Weaker, the secondary response had a peak occurring faster, on day 5 versus 15.

With V trimmed by 4 bases and J by 3 bases, 4 bases remained unmatched. The germline CDR1 and CDR2 sequences are SGHRS and YFSETQ. This CDR3 comprises 15 residues. This clonotype was seen a handful of times. Its antigen is still unknown. This chain links TRBV5-1 with TRBJ1-5, with 10 bases matching TRBD1. Specimen: PBMCs, collected 5 days after the yellow fever booster vaccination. This receptor was obtained from a man younger than 35 who received the YFV17D yellow fever vaccine. CDR3 sequence: CASSPGTGDNQPQHF. The CDR3 nucleotides read TGCGCCAGCAGCCCCGGGACAGGGGACAATCAGCCCCAGCATTTT.